A single sample gave rise to the 20 T cell receptor beta chains below, sequenced in a study of blood T cell repertoires in COVID-19. Produced via immunoSEQ multiplex PCR; TCRdb's table is partial and in-frame only. The sample carries 300,000 to 450,000 clones, more than 75% recorded once. Sample: PBMCs or T cells enriched from blood (not recorded which). Source of these receptors: a woman aged 18-29 years who had recovered from COVID-19.

The chain joins TRBV24-1 to TRBJ2-1; 8 bases fit TRBD1. Germline V gene lookup returns CDR1 KGHDR and CDR2 SFDVKD. CDR3 length: 13 residues. Unmatched junction bases numbered 3, after V lost 2 bases and J lost 10 bases. CDR3 DNA: TGTGCCACCAGTGATTGGGACAGGAAGGAGCAGTTCTTC. Translated, it gives CATSDWDRKEQFF.

V usage is TRBV7-9 and J usage is TRBJ1-6; D is undetermined. V lost 3 bases to trimming and J lost 7 bases, with 7 bases between them. CDR1 and CDR2 from the germline V gene are SEHNR and FQNEAQ (reference sequence). The CDR3 length is 13 residues. CDR3 residues: CASSLNRNSPLHF. In DNA form, the CDR3 reads TGTGCCAGCAGCTTGAACAGAAATTCACCCCTCCACTTT.

Remarks on this clone: This sample also contains other DNA sequences that code for the same CDR3. J is TRBJ1-2 and V is TRBV5-1, with D perhaps TRBD1 (5 bases). The CDR3 covers 15 residues. Germline CDR1 SGHRS, CDR2 YFSETQ. The ends were cut back, 1 base at V and 2 bases at J, with 12 bases in the middle. Written as DNA, the CDR3 is TGCGCCAGCAGCTTGAGGCAGGGCGCGAACTATGGCTACACCTTC. Its protein is CASSLRQGANYGYTF.

This chain uses TRBV3-1 (or the pseudogene TRBV3-2) with TRBJ2-2; maybe TRBD2 (6 bases). The CDR3 runs 16 residues. V gave up 1 base and J gave up 4 bases, with 13 bases separating them. Germline CDR1 is LGHDT and CDR2 is YNNKEL (reference sequence). The CDR3, as DNA: TGTGCCAGCAGCCAAGTAAGCCTAGCGATCACCGGGGAGCTGTTTTTT. It codes for CASSQVSLAITGELFF.

This chain links TRBV7-2 with TRBJ1-1, with 8 positions matching TRBD1. The V gene end was trimmed by 4 bases and the J gene end by 7 bases; junction bases not matched to a gene: 5. CDR3 length equals 13 residues. Germline CDR1 SGHTA, CDR2 FQGNSA. This CDR3 is CASSWGTGGEAFF. DNA for the CDR3: TGTGCCAGCAGCTGGGGTACAGGGGGTGAAGCTTTCTTT.

J is TRBJ2-3 and V is TRBV27, with 7 bases fitting TRBD2. Germline V gene sequence: CDR1 MNHEY, CDR2 SMNVEV (reference sequence). The trim removed 3 bases at V and 4 bases at J, leaving 4 bases unmatched. This CDR3 contains 14 residues. The CDR3 DNA follows: TGTGCCAGCAGTTTCCGGGGGGTATCAGATACGCAGTATTTT. Translating it yields CASSFRGVSDTQYF.

V is TRBV4-2 and J is TRBJ2-2; D is undetermined. Germline assignment: CDR1 LGHNA and CDR2 YNFKEQ. V was pared by 0 bases and J by 6 bases, with 5 bases between. This CDR3 region has 13 residues. CDR3 sequence reads: CASSQDRAGELFF. DNA of the CDR3: TGTGCCAGCAGCCAAGACCGGGCCGGGGAGCTGTTTTTT.

The chain is built from TRBV3-1 (or the pseudogene TRBV3-2) and TRBJ2-3, with D possibly TRBD2 on 6 matching bases. Trimming left V 1 base short and J 1 base short, with 18 bases between. Per germline, CDR1 LGHDT and CDR2 YNNKEL (reference sequence). This CDR3 has 18 amino acids. CDR3 sequence reads: CASSQAPEEEGRTDTQYF. The CDR3 coding sequence is TGTGCCAGCAGCCAAGCCCCCGAAGAGGAGGGCCGCACAGATACGCAGTATTTT.

The J gene is TRBJ1-1, the V gene TRBV5-6; no firm D call. V was trimmed by 4 bases and J by 7 bases, leaving 23 bases between them. The CDR3 contains 16 residues. CDR1 is SGHDT, CDR2 YYEEEE, per germline. The CDR3 DNA is TGTGCCAGCAGCCAGAGAGGGTTTACCGGAACAAGTGAAGCTTTCTTT. Protein: CASSQRGFTGTSEAFF.

This chain joins TRBV27 and TRBJ2-2, with 8 bases lining up with TRBD2. This CDR3 has 18 amino acids. Germline-derived CDR1 and CDR2 are MNHEY and SMNVEV (reference sequence). V lost 2 bases and J lost 2; bases outside the gene matches: 10. The chain's CDR3 is CASSLISLAGVNTGELFF. The CDR3 DNA reads TGTGCCAGCAGTTTAATAAGTCTAGCGGGTGTCAACACCGGGGAGCTGTTTTTT.

There are a few counts of this clone. The chain combines TRBV3-1 (or the pseudogene TRBV3-2) with TRBJ1-1; 8 nucleotides agree with TRBD1. CDR1 and CDR2 from the germline V gene are LGHDT and YNNKEL (reference sequence). V shed 0 bases, J shed 3 bases, and the junction held 12 bases outside the gene matches. CDR3 length: 18 amino acids. The CDR3 DNA follows: TGTGCCAGCAGCCAAGATGGGCAGGGGGCGCGAACAGACACTGAAGCTTTCTTT. As protein: CASSQDGQGARTDTEAFF.

This chain uses TRBV2 with TRBJ1-1; no firm D call. The CDR3 sequence is 13 residues long. Germline assignment: CDR1 SNHLY and CDR2 FYNNEI. V was cut by 0 bases and J by 5 bases, with 7 bases left in between. This chain's CDR3 is CASSEASETEAFF. Here the CDR3 DNA reads TGTGCCAGCAGTGAAGCATCTGAGACTGAAGCTTTCTTT. Drawing the rest from reference TRBV2 and TRBJ1-1, the complete variable domain is EPEVTQTPSHQVTQMGQEVILRCVPISNHLYFYWYRQILGQKVEFLVSFYNNEISEKSEIFDDQFSVERPDGSNFTLKIRSTKLEDSAMYFCASSEASETEAFFGQGTRLTVV.

V and J are TRBV7-9 and TRBJ2-1; D uncertain. Trimming pared 2 bases from V and 6 bases from J, leaving 8 bases between. The CDR3 consists of 13 residues. Germline-derived CDR1 and CDR2 are SEHNR and FQNEAQ (reference sequence). The CDR3, as DNA: TGTGCCAGCAGCTTACGCGTAGCCAATGAGCAGTTCTTC. This codes for CASSLRVANEQFF.

J is TRBJ2-5 and V is TRBV7-6, with no clear D. The ends were cut back, 1 base at V and 3 bases at J, with 15 bases in the middle. The CDR3 has 16 amino acids. CDR1 is SGHVS and CDR2 is FNYEAQ in the germline V gene. The DNA for the CDR3 is TGTGCCAGCAGCTTAGGGGCTGGGCTAAACGAAGAGACCCAGTACTTC. This translates into CASSLGAGLNEETQYF.

The chain couples TRBV16 to TRBJ2-5, with D unclear. Germline CDR1 KGHSY, CDR2 FQNENV. This CDR3 is 14 amino acids long. V was pared by 4 bases and J by 3 bases, with 12 bases between. The CDR3 bases are TGTGCCAGCAGCCCGCTGGTCTACGAAGAGACCCAGTACTTC. It translates to CASSPLVYEETQYF.

V and J are TRBV19 and TRBJ2-7, with D possibly TRBD2 on 6 matching bases. Trimming took 2 bases from V and 1 from J, leaving 15 bases between them. The CDR3 runs 16 residues. Germline V gives CDR1 LNHDA, CDR2 SQIVND (reference sequence). CDR3 in amino acids: CASSIYGGMLSYEQYF. CDR3 DNA: TGTGCCAGTAGTATATACGGGGGAATGCTATCCTACGAGCAGTACTTC. Together with reference TRBV19 and TRBJ2-7, the CDR3 gives the full variable domain: DGGITQSPKYLFRKEGQNVTLSCEQNLNHDAMYWYRQDPGQGLRLIYYSQIVNDFQKGDIAEGYSVSREKKESFPLTVTSAQKNPTAFYLCASSIYGGMLSYEQYFGPGTRLTVT.

V usage is TRBV4-1 and J usage is TRBJ1-6; 7 bases fit TRBD1. The germline V gene has CDR1 MGHRA and CDR2 YSYEKL. J was trimmed by 12 bases and V by 2 bases; bases with no gene match: 13. The CDR3 is 16 amino acids. CDR3 region: CASSQTIDRESEPLHF. In DNA form, the CDR3 reads TGCGCCAGCAGCCAAACAATTGACAGGGAATCAGAACCCCTCCACTTT.

The sample holds a few counts of this clone. The V call is TRBV9, the J call TRBJ1-2; 11 bases are shared with TRBD1. The germline V gene has CDR1 SGDLS and CDR2 YYNGEE. This CDR3 region has 15 residues. J was trimmed by 4 bases and V by 2 bases; bases with no gene match: 4. The CDR3 region is CASSVYGTGGYGYTF. Here the CDR3 DNA reads TGTGCCAGCAGCGTCTACGGGACAGGGGGCTATGGCTACACCTTC.

The V gene is TRBV2, the J gene TRBJ2-7, with TRBD2 identical over 7 bases. CDR3 length: 14 residues. V lost 2 bases, J lost 5 bases, and 6 bases stayed unmatched. Germline CDR1 and CDR2: SNHLY and FYNNEI. CDR3 in amino acids: CASSERRGSHEQYF. In DNA form, the CDR3 reads TGTGCCAGCAGTGAACGGCGGGGGTCCCACGAGCAGTACTTC.

J is TRBJ2-7 and V is TRBV23-1, with 8 nucleotides matching TRBD1. TRBV23-1 is placed among ORFs of uncertain function. The CDR3 is 19 residues long. With 2 bases clipped from V and 4 bases from J, the junction kept 19 bases outside the gene matches. CDR3 in amino acids: CASSQAVRRGPGSHYEQYF. Here the CDR3 DNA reads TGCGCCAGCAGTCAAGCAGTACGCAGGGGGCCGGGTAGTCATTACGAGCAGTACTTC.